This T cell receptor (beta chain) comes out of a study of immune heterogeneity within non-small cell lung tumors (dated by TCRdb to 2016 to 2019). Describing the broader study: By histology, the tumors were a few squamous cell carcinomas, 10 non-squamous carcinomas and 1 tumor not otherwise specified. To examine intratumoral immune heterogeneity, the study used whole-exome sequencing, RNA-seq and TCR beta repertoire sequencing on multiple spatially distinct regions of each NSCLC tumor. TCR repertoires were analyzed from approximately 58 tumor loci of approximately 16 patients, while transcriptome data covered only approximately 42 loci from about a dozen patients. Binding of neoantigens to the HLA alleles of each patient was predicted with netMHCpan-3.0 for mutant peptides of 8 to 11 amino acids.

The TCR beta CDR3 region was amplified with a multiplex PCR system whose first round ran for approximately 11 cycles using 32 V-gene forward primers and 13 J-gene reverse primers. First-round PCR used a QIAGEN Multiplex PCR Kit, and primer sequences were filed in Chinese patent CN105087789A. Illumina universal primers were attached in a second round of PCR run with the Phusion High-Fidelity PCR Kit. The TCR libraries underwent paired-end sequencing with a read length of 151 bp on the Illumina HiSeq X Ten platform. As for the authors' bioinformatics: Reads lacking multiplex PCR primers were removed with Cutadapt, read pairs were merged with PEAR, and CDR3 regions were called with MiXCR default settings. Shannon entropy measured repertoire diversity, while clonality was calculated as one minus the Shannon entropy divided by the ln of the count of productive unique sequences. Clonotypes present at frequencies of at least 0.5% were defined as dominant or high-frequency T-cell clones. The public reads were run again by TCRdb, first through fastp at Q25 and then through MiXCR, and only productive beta chains were kept. Rows with a matching CDR3 protein are joined into one entry that keeps the most common DNA and genes. V and J calls and clone size were set by TCRdb, not the authors. In this sample the table shows 7,200 or so distinct CDR3 sequences, 22% of which occur a single time. Around 15% of the sample belongs to the ten largest clones.

Genomic DNA extracted from bulk tumor tissue served as TCR template, with roughly 610 ng gDNA amplified per sample. During surgery, several biopsies were collected from each primary tumor and placed as far from one another as possible within the tumor mass. Patients in the study cohort, which was described as untreated, were newly diagnosed NSCLC cases going through curative surgery. The donors were 15 patients with newly diagnosed non-small cell lung cancer who were having surgery with curative intent. Two independent pathologists examined the resected tumor masses. Only high-quality DNA and RNA samples were carried forward to sequencing. Study-level results and caveats: Local T-cell repertoire clonality showed a statistically significant but moderate positive correlation with local tumor mutational burden (R roughly 0.31). High-frequency TCR beta clonotypes were largely distinct between individual patients. Within a given patient, the same dominant CDR3B clonotypes showed up repeatedly across loci, although different tumor locations also carried unique high-frequency clones.

Regarding this clonotype: The antigen it recognizes is unknown. No much larger clone is present one base from it, and per-base qualities are unavailable.

Trimming costs V 5 bases and J 10 bases, and their ends lie 20 bases apart. Spanning cysteine to phenylalanine, the CDR3 consists of 14 amino acids. Only CDR3 DNA remains: 42 bases, in frame from the first base. CDR1 is given as DFQATT and CDR2 as SNEGSKA, both from the germline V gene (reference sequence). The V and J segments used are TRBV20-1 and TRBJ2-2, with a tentative D gene TRBD2 over 7 matching bases. This TCR was sampled from a man aged 60-69 years with non-small cell lung cancer. Source material: lung tumor tissue. CDR3 loop: CSARPSGGGEELFF. The nucleotide sequence reads as follows: TGCAGTGCTCGGCCTAGCGGCGGGGGCGAGGAGCTGTTTTTT.